This T cell receptor beta chain was observed in a study of OX40 agonist ivuxolimab in advanced cancers. The wider study: Participants could have had prior anti-PD-1, anti-PD-L1 or anti-CTLA-4 therapy, and 40% had some.

The V and J ends lost 2 bases and 1 base respectively, with 11 bases between them. The CDR3 runs to 14 residues. Germline loops: CDR1 GTSNPN, CDR2 SVGIG (reference sequence). The data were produced by immunoSEQ multiplex PCR, yet TCRdb's version contains in-frame clones alone and is incomplete. The sample records some 60,000 clones, over 80% being singletons. Blood sampling took place at baseline, cycle 4 day 1, and cycle 7 day 1. The TCR comes from an adult with an advanced solid tumor such as melanoma, head and neck, liver or kidney cancer. The gene calls are TRBV30 and TRBJ1-2, with no clear D. The sequenced sample was CD4+ or CD8+ T cells sorted from blood, obtained in a trial of the OX40 agonist ivuxolimab. Here the CDR3 DNA reads TGTGCCTGGAGTCCTAGCGGGGATAACTATGGCTACACCTTC. Amino acids: CAWSPSGDNYGYTF.